Each of the 14 T cell receptor beta chains below was sequenced from the same sample in a study of shared clonotypes between healthy human individuals. The repertoire was sequenced with immunoSEQ multiplex PCR; TCRdb's copy has only in-frame clones and lacks some. The sample consists of hundreds of thousands of clones, less than 80% of them appearing once. The source material was memory CD4+ T cells sorted from blood. Subset of the sample: CD45RA-negative fraction. Source of these receptors: a young woman in good health.

Here the CDR3 reads CASSKVKGYTF. In nucleotides, the CDR3 is TGTGCCAGCAGCAAAGTGAAGGGCTACACCTTC. This chain links TRBV21-1 with TRBJ1-2. TRBV21-1 is reported as a pseudogene. The CDR3 sequence is 11 residues long.

A word on this clone: A read error may account for a junction end that differs from germline. The chain recombines TRBV7-9 with TRBJ1-2; D is undetermined. The CDR3 is 15 residues long. Germline-derived CDR1 and CDR2 are SEHNR and FQNEAQ (reference sequence). The CDR3 protein is CASSLPYGGHYGYTF. CDR3 coding DNA: TGTGCCAGCAGCTTACCCTATGGAGGCCACTACGGCTACACCTTC. The entire variable domain, with the rest obtained from reference TRBV7-9 and TRBJ1-2, is as follows: DTGVSQNPRHKITKRGQNVTFRCDPISEHNRLYWYRQTLGQGPEFLTYFQNEAQLEKSRLLSDRFSAERPKGSFSTLEIQRTEQGDSAMYLCASSLPYGGHYGYTFGSGTRLTVV.

This chain uses TRBV28 with TRBJ1-3, with unresolved D. The CDR3 sequence is 14 residues long. Trimming shortened V by 4 bases and J by 0 bases, and 7 bases separated the two germline ends. CDR1 is MDHEN and CDR2 is SYDVKM in the germline V gene. As DNA, the CDR3 is TGTGCCAGCAGTTCTCACCTCTCTGGAAACACCATATATTTT. Amino acid sequence: CASSSHLSGNTIYF. The full variable domain, completed using reference TRBV28 and TRBJ1-3, is DVKVTQSSRYLVKRTGEKVFLECVQDMDHENMFWYRQDPGLGLRLIYFSYDVKMKEKGDIPEGYSVSREKKERFSLILESASTNQTSMYLCASSSHLSGNTIYFGEGSWLTVV.

The CDR3 DNA is TGTGCCAGCAGTCGACGACAGGGTAGTGGCTACACCTTC. Residues: CASSRRQGSGYTF. V and J are TRBV28 and TRBJ1-2; 7 bases are a match to TRBD1. This CDR3 spans 13 amino acids. Germline loops: CDR1 MDHEN, CDR2 SYDVKM. Trimming removed 5 bases from V and 7 bases from J; junction bases left unmatched: 7.

This clone was seen a single time. The rearrangement links TRBV4-1 to TRBJ1-5; unclear D gene. CDR1 MGHRA and CDR2 YSYEKL come from the germline V gene. This CDR3 contains 13 residues. Trimming took off 4 bases at V and 2 bases at J, with 6 bases between the two ends. CDR3 nucleotides: TGCGCCAGCAGCCGGCAGGGCAATCAGCCCCAGCATTTT. Protein product: CASSRQGNQPQHF.

This clone has just one count. This chain joins TRBV19 and TRBJ2-1; D remains unclear. The CDR3 spans 13 residues. V was pared by 6 bases and J by 4 bases, with 10 bases between. Germline CDR1 reads LNHDA; CDR2 reads SQIVND (reference sequence). DNA for the CDR3: TGTGCCAGTAGCACTATCGGGTACAATGAGCAGTTCTTC. Translated: CASSTIGYNEQFF.

This chain links TRBV7-8 with TRBJ2-1; TRBD2 aligns across 8 bases. Germline V lookup: CDR1 SGHVS, CDR2 FQNEAQ. CDR3 size: 16 residues. The trim removed 1 base at V and 5 bases at J, leaving 7 bases unmatched. CDR3 in amino acids: CASSLGHSGKDNEQFF. Here the CDR3 DNA reads TGTGCCAGCAGCTTAGGACATAGCGGGAAAGACAATGAGCAGTTCTTC.

The genes are TRBV7-2 and TRBJ2-1; D is unclear. The CDR3 has 13 residues. The V end lost 3 bases, the J end lost 6 bases, and 9 bases lay between the germline ends. Per germline, CDR1 SGHTA and CDR2 FQGNSA. The CDR3, as DNA: TGTGCCAGCAGCTTCCGGTCGCTCAATGAGCAGTTCTTC. Translation gives CASSFRSLNEQFF.

This chain joins TRBV27 and TRBJ2-1; 7 bases are a match to TRBD2. The V and J ends lost 8 bases and 2 bases, in that order; junction bases with no gene match: 9. The length of the CDR3 is 15 residues. In germline, CDR1 is MNHEY, CDR2 SMNVEV (reference sequence). CDR3 bases: TGTGCCAGCTCTTTCGGTGGGGGGGCCTACAATGAGCAGTTCTTC. It is translated as CASSFGGGAYNEQFF.

The chain combines TRBV25-1 with TRBJ2-1; D tentatively reads TRBD1 or TRBD2 (5 bases each). The V end was cut by 5 bases, the J end by 6 bases, with 8 bases between. Germline V gives CDR1 MGHDK, CDR2 SYGVNS. This CDR3 contains 12 residues. This chain's CDR3 is CASSNGTNEQFF. As DNA, the CDR3 is TGTGCCAGCAGTAACGGGACCAATGAGCAGTTCTTC.

This clone occurred a few times. The chain employs TRBV28 and TRBJ1-4, with D perhaps matching TRBD1 (5 bases). Looked up from germline, CDR1 is MDHEN and CDR2 is SYDVKM. The germline V and J ends were trimmed by 3 bases and 2 bases, with 13 bases remaining between them. This CDR3 is built from 16 residues. CDR3 DNA sequence: TGTGCCAGCAGTTTGGGAGGGGTCGGGACTAATGAAAAACTGTTTTTT. Translation: CASSLGGVGTNEKLFF.

The V and J genes are TRBV5-1 and TRBJ2-5, with TRBD2 matching over 9 bases. J lost 5 bases, V lost 5 bases, and 10 bases had no gene match. The germline V gene encodes CDR1 SGHRS and CDR2 YFSETQ. The length of the CDR3 is 15 residues. CDR3 DNA: TGCGCCAGCAGGCGGAGGGAAGCGGGAGGCGAGACCCAGTACTTC. This gives the protein CASRRREAGGETQYF.

This chain connects TRBV6-6 to TRBJ2-1; a weak D match, TRBD2 (6 bases). CDR1 is MNHNY, CDR2 SVGAGI, per germline (reference sequence). The CDR3 is 14 amino acids. Trimming cost V 2 bases and J 9 bases, with 14 bases left between them. CDR3 coding DNA: TGTGCCAGCAGTTACCTGACTAGGGAGAGTGAGCAGTTCTTC. This sequence encodes CASSYLTRESEQFF.

J is TRBJ1-2 and V is TRBV7-2; no firm D call. The CDR3 has 14 amino acids. Trimming removed 5 bases from V and 1 base from J, with 11 bases in between. CDR1 is SGHTA and CDR2 is FQGNSA in the germline V gene. The CDR3 loop reads CASSPRTGNYGYTF. DNA for the CDR3: TGTGCCAGCAGCCCCCGGACGGGTAACTATGGCTACACCTTC.